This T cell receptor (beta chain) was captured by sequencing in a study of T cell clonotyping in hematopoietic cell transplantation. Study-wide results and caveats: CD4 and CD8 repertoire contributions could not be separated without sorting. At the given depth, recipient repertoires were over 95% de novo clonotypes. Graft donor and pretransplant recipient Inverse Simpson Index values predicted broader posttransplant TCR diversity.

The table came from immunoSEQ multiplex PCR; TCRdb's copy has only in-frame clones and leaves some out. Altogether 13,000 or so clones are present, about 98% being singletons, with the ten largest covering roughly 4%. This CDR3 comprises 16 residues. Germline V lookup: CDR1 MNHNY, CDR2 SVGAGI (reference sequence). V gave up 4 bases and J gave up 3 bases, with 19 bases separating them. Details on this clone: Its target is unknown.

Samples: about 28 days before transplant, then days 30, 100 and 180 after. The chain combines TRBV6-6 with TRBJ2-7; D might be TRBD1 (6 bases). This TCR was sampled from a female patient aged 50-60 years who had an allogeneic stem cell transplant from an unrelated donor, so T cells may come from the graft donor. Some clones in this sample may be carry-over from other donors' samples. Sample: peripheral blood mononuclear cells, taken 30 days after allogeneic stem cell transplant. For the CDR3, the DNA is TGTGCCAGCAGTTCAGCGACAGGTATTCTCCTCTACGAGCAGTACTTC. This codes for CASSSATGILLYEQYF.